The 23 T cell receptor beta chains presented below share a single source sample, sequenced in a study of blood T cell repertoires in COVID-19. The assay was immunoSEQ multiplex PCR, and TCRdb's table has in-frame clones only and misses some. The table has around 200,000 clones, roughly 85% seen once; the top ten hold approximately 10%. The sample consisted of peripheral blood. The source is a human donor with active or convalescent COVID-19. The donor label of this sample is uncertain.

This clone was seen more than once but under ten times. The V and J genes are TRBV18 and TRBJ1-3, with 7 bases identical to TRBD1. Germline trimming cut 2 bases from V and 0 bases from J; bases unmatched to any gene: 10. There are 18 residues in the CDR3. Germline-derived CDR1 and CDR2 are KGHSH and LQKENI. The CDR3 protein is CASSPGSQGENSGNTIYF. In nucleotides, the CDR3 is TGTGCCAGCTCACCAGGTAGCCAGGGGGAAAACTCTGGAAACACCATATATTTT.

V and J are TRBV5-1 and TRBJ2-5; 9 bases line up with TRBD2. Unmatched junction bases numbered 9, after V lost 4 bases and J lost 5 bases. The germline CDR1 and CDR2 sequences are SGHRS and YFSETQ. CDR3 length equals 15 residues. The CDR3 region is CASSPGPSGIETQYF. CDR3 in DNA: TGCGCCAGCAGCCCCGGCCCTAGCGGGATTGAGACCCAGTACTTC.

The rearrangement uses TRBV30 and TRBJ2-7; D is unresolved. Germline V gives CDR1 GTSNPN, CDR2 SVGIG (reference sequence). This CDR3 is built from 11 residues. The V and J ends lost 1 base and 7 bases respectively, with 8 bases between them. CDR3 nucleotide sequence: TGTGCCTGGAGTGGCGGAATTGAGCAGTACTTC. This encodes CAWSGGIEQYF.

Only one count was recorded for this clone. The gene calls are TRBV3-1 (or the pseudogene TRBV3-2) and TRBJ2-7; D possibly corresponds to TRBD2 (6 bases). Germline assignment: CDR1 LGHDT and CDR2 YNNKEL (reference sequence). The CDR3 is 15 residues long. Trimming cost V 1 base and J 2 bases, with 12 bases left between them. CDR3 sequence reads: CASSQVASATYEQYF. Here the CDR3 DNA reads TGTGCCAGCAGCCAAGTGGCTAGCGCCACCTACGAGCAGTACTTC.

The chain links TRBV24-1 to TRBJ2-6, with D possibly matching TRBD2 (5 bases). Germline V gene lookup returns CDR1 KGHDR and CDR2 SFDVKD. This CDR3 is built from 17 residues. The V and J ends lost 3 bases and 0 bases respectively, with 11 bases between them. CDR3 residues: CATSDPPGDSGANVLTF. CDR3 coding DNA: TGTGCCACCAGTGATCCACCCGGGGACTCTGGGGCCAACGTCCTGACTTTC.

This clone was seen a few times. This chain connects TRBV5-3 to TRBJ2-1, with 16 bases fitting TRBD2. TRBV5-3 is an ORF for which the function is uncertain. V trimming: 5 bases; J trimming: 5 bases; junction bases outside the gene matches: 10. This CDR3 comprises 18 residues. In DNA form, the CDR3 reads TGTGCCAGAAGACACACCGGGACTAGCGGGAGGGAAGACAATGAGCAGTTCTTC. It is translated as CARRHTGTSGREDNEQFF.

The chain uses TRBV5-1 and TRBJ1-6, with 7 bases matching TRBD1. CDR1 is SGHRS and CDR2 is YFSETQ in the germline V gene. V lost 0 bases and J lost 10; bases outside the gene matches: 4. The CDR3 has 14 residues. The CDR3 DNA reads as TGCGCCAGCAGCTTGGAAGGGGGCGGATCACCCCTCCACTTT. It specifies CASSLEGGGSPLHF.

V is TRBV30 and J is TRBJ1-6; D gene uncertain. The germline V gene encodes CDR1 GTSNPN and CDR2 SVGIG (reference sequence). Deletions cut 1 base from V and 8 bases from J, with 3 bases between. The CDR3 runs 11 residues. CDR3 region: CAWSAYSPLHF. The CDR3 coding sequence is TGTGCCTGGAGTGCGTATTCACCCCTCCACTTT.

This clone was seen just once. The chain links TRBV7-3 to TRBJ1-3; D remains ambiguous. Deletions cut 8 bases from V and 2 bases from J, with 13 bases between. This CDR3 is 14 amino acids long. Germline V gene lookup returns CDR1 SGHTA and CDR2 FQGTGA. CDR3 sequence (DNA): TGTGCCAGCGCTCCCGGGGAGACTGGAAACACCATATATTTT. It translates to CASAPGETGNTIYF.

This chain uses TRBV5-1 with TRBJ2-3, with TRBD1 identical over 9 bases. Trimming took 6 bases from V and 2 from J; bases not matched to a gene: 4. Germline V gene sequence: CDR1 SGHRS, CDR2 YFSETQ. The CDR3 covers 14 residues. The CDR3 DNA reads as TGCGCCAGCACGGGACAGGGATCCACAGATACGCAGTATTTT. Amino acids: CASTGQGSTDTQYF.

The rearrangement links TRBV27 to TRBJ2-5; the match to TRBD2 covers 14 bases. Unmatched junction bases numbered 8, after V lost 6 bases and J lost 2 bases. This CDR3 is 17 amino acids long. The germline CDR1 and CDR2 sequences are MNHEY and SMNVEV (reference sequence). The CDR3 region has the DNA TGTGCCAGCAGCGCGGGACTAGCGGGAGTGGGGCAAGAGACCCAGTACTTC. It encodes CASSAGLAGVGQETQYF.

The CDR3 sequence is CASSNYLRTGHNTEAFF. CDR3 nucleotide sequence: TGTGCCAGCAGCAACTACCTCCGGACAGGGCACAACACTGAAGCTTTCTTT. The J gene is TRBJ1-1, the V gene TRBV7-9, with 8 positions matching TRBD1. V was clipped by 5 bases and J by 2 bases; unmatched bases: 13. The length of the CDR3 is 17 residues. The germline V gene encodes CDR1 SEHNR and CDR2 FQNEAQ (reference sequence).

CDR3 DNA: TGCAGCGTTGTAGGACAGGGTCACACCGGGGAGCTGTTTTTT. It encodes CSVVGQGHTGELFF. V and J are TRBV29-1 and TRBJ2-2, with 8 bases lining up with TRBD1. The V segment lost 4 bases and the J segment 3 bases; nucleotides outside the gene matches: 4. This CDR3 has 14 residues. Germline-derived CDR1 and CDR2 are SQVTM and ANQGSEA.

The rearrangement uses TRBV28 and TRBJ2-3, with a possible D match to TRBD1 (6 bases). The CDR3 is 15 residues long. The V and J ends lost 5 bases and 3 bases respectively, with 15 bases between them. In germline, CDR1 is MDHEN, CDR2 SYDVKM. The CDR3: CASSASGVRTDTQYF. DNA for the CDR3: TGTGCCAGCAGTGCCTCAGGGGTGAGAACAGATACGCAGTATTTT.

The chain recombines TRBV12-5 with TRBJ1-1; 9 bases match TRBD1. V gave up 1 base and J gave up 12 bases; unmatched junction bases: 3. The CDR3 contains 12 residues. Looked up from germline, CDR1 is LGHNT and CDR2 is FRNRAP. The CDR3 DNA sequence: TGTGCTAGTGGTTTGGGACAGGGGGTTCCTTTCTTT. Residues: CASGLGQGVPFF.

The chain joins TRBV28 to TRBJ2-2; no clear D. The germline gives CDR1 MDHEN, CDR2 SYDVKM. The V and J ends lost 7 bases and 4 bases respectively, with 10 bases between them. The CDR3 consists of 13 residues. The CDR3 sequence is CASTKPGTGELFF. CDR3 bases: TGTGCCAGCACCAAACCCGGCACCGGGGAGCTGTTTTTT.

The sample holds a few counts of this clone. CDR3 bases: TGCGCCAGCAGCCAAGATGGGAGAGGGGGTAACTATGGCTACACCTTC. Translating it yields CASSQDGRGGNYGYTF. The V and J genes are TRBV4-3 and TRBJ1-2, with D possibly matching TRBD1 (6 bases). The V end lost 0 bases, the J end lost 1 base, and 12 bases lay between the germline ends. CDR1 is LGHNA, CDR2 YSLEER, per germline. CDR3 length: 16 amino acids.

This sequence joins TRBV10-3 and TRBJ2-7; 11 bases agree with TRBD2. The CDR3 contains 15 residues. The germline gives CDR1 ENHRY, CDR2 SYGVKD. Losses at the gene ends were 7 bases for V and 1 base for J; bases not matched to a gene: 6. In nucleotides, the CDR3 is TGTGCCATCACCGAGACTAGCGGGGTATCCTACGAGCAGTACTTC. Translated, it gives CAITETSGVSYEQYF.

This clone was counted a single time. The V call is TRBV9, the J call TRBJ2-2, with 12 bases matching TRBD2. The germline gives CDR1 SGDLS, CDR2 YYNGEE. The CDR3 is 18 amino acids. The junction had 6 bases not matched to a gene; V was cut back by 0 bases and J by 3 bases. In DNA form, the CDR3 reads TGTGCCAGCAGCGTAGATCTAGCGGGGGGGCGGTACACCGGGGAGCTGTTTTTT. It codes for CASSVDLAGGRYTGELFF.

The J gene is TRBJ1-5, the V gene TRBV2; weak D call: TRBD1 (5 bases). Trimming took 8 bases from V and 5 from J, leaving 13 bases between them. From germline, CDR1 is SNHLY and CDR2 FYNNEI. The CDR3 spans 13 residues. The CDR3 here is CASHRSGYQPQHF. DNA of the CDR3: TGTGCCAGCCACAGGTCAGGTTATCAGCCCCAGCATTTT.

This sequence joins TRBV6-2 or TRBV6-3 and TRBJ1-2; 9 bases agree with TRBD1. Trimming at V came to 4 bases and at J to 4 bases, leaving 7 bases not matched to a gene. Per the germline V gene, CDR1 is MNHEY and CDR2 is SVGEGT. This CDR3 is built from 15 residues. The CDR3 sequence is CASSSPGQGRYGYTF. CDR3 coding DNA: TGTGCCAGCAGTTCCCCGGGACAGGGCCGCTATGGCTACACCTTC.

The rearrangement links TRBV11-3 to TRBJ2-1, with D possibly being TRBD2 (6 bases). With 7 bases removed from V and 5 bases from J, the gap between germline ends came to 12 bases. This CDR3 contains 13 residues. The germline V gene encodes CDR1 SGHNT and CDR2 YENEEA. This chain's CDR3 is CASTSGVNNEQFF. CDR3 coding DNA: TGTGCCAGCACCTCGGGGGTTAACAATGAGCAGTTCTTC.

Only a few counts were recorded for this clone. The chain has TRBV6-5 and TRBJ1-2; tentatively, D is TRBD1 (5 bases). Trimming removed 5 bases at V and 6 bases at J, with 13 bases between. This CDR3 spans 13 amino acids. Germline values: CDR1 MNHEY, CDR2 SVGAGI. This CDR3 is CASSISRVDGYTF. In DNA, the CDR3 is TGTGCCAGCAGTATAAGCAGGGTGGATGGCTACACCTTC.